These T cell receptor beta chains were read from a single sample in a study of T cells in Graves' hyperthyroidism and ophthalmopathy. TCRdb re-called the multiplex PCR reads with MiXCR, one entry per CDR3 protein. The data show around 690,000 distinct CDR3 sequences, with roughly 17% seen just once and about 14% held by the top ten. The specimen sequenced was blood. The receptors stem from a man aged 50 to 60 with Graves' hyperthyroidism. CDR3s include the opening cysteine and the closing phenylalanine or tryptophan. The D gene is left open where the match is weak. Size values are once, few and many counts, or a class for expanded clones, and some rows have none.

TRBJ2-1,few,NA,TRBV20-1,CSANSGYAKYEQFF,TGCAGTGCTAATTCCGGGTATGCTAAATATGAGCAGTTCTTC
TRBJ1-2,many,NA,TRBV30,CAWSQLGGGQSYGYTF,TGTGCCTGGAGTCAACTAGGGGGGGGGCAATCCTATGGCTACACCTTC
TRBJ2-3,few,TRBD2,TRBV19,CASSAAGGLSTDTQYF,TGTGCCAGTAGTGCCGCGGGAGGGCTTAGCACAGATACGCAGTATTTT
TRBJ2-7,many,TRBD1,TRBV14,CASKGQGYEQYF,TGTGCCAGCAAGGGACAGGGCTACGAGCAGTACTTC
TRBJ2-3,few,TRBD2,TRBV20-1,CSADRDRAGETQYF,TGCAGTGCAGACAGAGATCGGGCGGGGGAGACGCAGTATTTT
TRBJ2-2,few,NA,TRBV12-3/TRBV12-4,CASSLRQTTKNTGELFF,TGTGCCAGCAGTTTGCGACAAACCACCAAAAACACCGGGGAGCTGTTTTTT
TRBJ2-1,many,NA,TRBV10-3,CAISAGGSSSYNEQFF,TGTGCCATCAGTGCGGGCGGTTCCAGCTCCTACAATGAGCAGTTCTTC
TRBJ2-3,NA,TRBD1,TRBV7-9,CASSRGLTGKSTDTQYF,TGTGCCAGCAGCCGAGGCCTGACAGGGAAGAGCACAGATACGCAGTATTTT
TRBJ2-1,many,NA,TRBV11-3,CASSKTRINEQFF,TGTGCCAGCAGCAAGACTAGAATCAATGAGCAGTTCTTC
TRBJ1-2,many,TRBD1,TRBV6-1,CASSVRQGDGYTF,TGTGCCAGCAGTGTAAGACAGGGTGATGGCTACACCTTC
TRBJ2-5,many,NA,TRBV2,CASSLRGANQETQYF,TGTGCCAGCAGCCTTCGGGGGGCTAACCAAGAGACCCAGTACTTC
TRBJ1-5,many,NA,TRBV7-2,CASSLVEADNQPQHF,TGTGCCAGCAGCTTAGTCGAAGCGGACAATCAGCCCCAGCATTTT
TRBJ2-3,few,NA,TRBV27,CASRWGGGSDTQYF,TGTGCCAGCAGGTGGGGCGGTGGCTCAGATACGCAGTATTTT
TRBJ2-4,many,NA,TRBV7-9,CASSLAGAAAKNIQYF,TGTGCCAGCAGCTTAGCGGGGGCAGCGGCCAAAAACATTCAGTACTTC
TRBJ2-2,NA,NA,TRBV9,CASSPRTPNTGELFF,TGTGCCAGCAGCCCCCGGACACCGAACACCGGGGAGCTGTTTTTT
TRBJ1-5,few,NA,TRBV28,CASDISNQPQHF,TGTGCCAGCGACATAAGCAATCAGCCCCAGCATTTT
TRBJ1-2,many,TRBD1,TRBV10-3,CAIRQGVSRGYTF,TGTGCCATCCGACAGGGGGTTTCCCGTGGCTACACCTTC
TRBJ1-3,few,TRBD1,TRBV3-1,CASSHLGTAGNTIYF,TGTGCCAGCAGCCATCTCGGGACAGCTGGAAACACCATATATTTT
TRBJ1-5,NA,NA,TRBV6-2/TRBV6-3,CASSRREDSNQPQHF,TGTGCCAGCAGTAGACGAGAAGATAGCAATCAGCCCCAGCATTTT
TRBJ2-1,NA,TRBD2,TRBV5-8,CASSLTGLVIYEQFF,TGTGCCAGCAGCCTAACGGGACTAGTTATCTACGAGCAGTTCTTC
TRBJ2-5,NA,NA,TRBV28,CASGPWTASAETQYF,TGTGCCAGCGGTCCGTGGACCGCCTCGGCAGAGACCCAGTACTTC
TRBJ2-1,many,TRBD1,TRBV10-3,CAISGIGGRNEQFF,TGTGCCATCAGCGGTATAGGGGGCAGAAATGAGCAGTTCTTC
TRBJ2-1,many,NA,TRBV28,CATGPRGRGNNEQFF,TGTGCCACCGGACCCCGTGGCAGGGGAAACAATGAGCAGTTCTTC
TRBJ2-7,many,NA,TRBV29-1,CSVGGSPEQYF,TGCAGCGTTGGAGGTTCTCCCGAGCAGTACTTC
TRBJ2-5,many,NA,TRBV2,CASSDSYRGGETQYF,TGTGCCAGCAGTGATTCCTACAGGGGGGGAGAGACCCAGTACTTC
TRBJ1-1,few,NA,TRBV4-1,CASSQILLLTENTEAFF,TGCGCCAGCAGCCAAATCCTCCTGCTGACAGAGAACACTGAAGCTTTCTTT
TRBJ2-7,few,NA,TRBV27,CASSQLGGSSYEQYF,TGTGCCAGCAGCCAACTGGGCGGAAGCTCCTACGAGCAGTACTTC
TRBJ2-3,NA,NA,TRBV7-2,CASSLSPSPQFYTQYF,TGTGCCAGCAGCCTTAGCCCCAGCCCGCAATTTTATACGCAGTATTTT
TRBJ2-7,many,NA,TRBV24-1,CATSDPIRTASYEQYF,TGTGCCACCAGTGATCCTATTCGGACAGCCTCCTACGAGCAGTACTTC
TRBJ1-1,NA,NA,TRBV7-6,CASSLEIRKLDTEAFF,TGTGCCAGCAGCTTAGAAATTCGGAAGTTGGACACTGAAGCTTTCTTT
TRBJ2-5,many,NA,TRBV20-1,CSALPLGNLRAQYF,TGCAGTGCTTTACCCTTGGGAAACCTGAGGGCCCAGTACTTC
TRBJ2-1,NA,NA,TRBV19,CASSMRGYEQFF,TGTGCCAGTAGTATGCGGGGCTATGAGCAGTTCTTC
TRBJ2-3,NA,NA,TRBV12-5,CASGLGEGTDTQYF,TGTGCTAGTGGTTTGGGGGAGGGCACAGATACGCAGTATTTT
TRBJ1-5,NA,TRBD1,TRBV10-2,CASSLDRGINQPQHF,TGCGCCAGCAGTCTAGACAGGGGGATCAATCAGCCCCAGCATTTT
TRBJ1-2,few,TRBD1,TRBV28,CASSMTSGTGGNYGYTF,TGTGCCAGCAGTATGACATCCGGGACAGGGGGCAACTATGGCTACACCTTC
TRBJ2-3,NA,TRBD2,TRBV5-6,CASSTRPSGRGTDTQYF,TGTGCCAGCAGCACCCGGCCTTCCGGGAGGGGCACAGATACGCAGTATTTT
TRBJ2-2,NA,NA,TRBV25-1,CASTFYGAGQNTGELFF,TGTGCCAGCACCTTCTACGGGGCGGGACAGAACACCGGGGAGCTGTTTTTT
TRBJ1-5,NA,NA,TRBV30,CAWRGIGQHNQPQHF,TGTGCCTGGAGGGGCATTGGACAGCACAATCAGCCCCAGCATTTT
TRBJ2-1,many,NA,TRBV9,CASSVEGDRNEQFF,TGTGCCAGCAGCGTAGAGGGGGACCGCAATGAGCAGTTCTTC
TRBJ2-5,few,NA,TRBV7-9,CASSFDTAGETQYF,TGTGCCAGCAGCTTCGACACGGCTGGGGAGACCCAGTACTTC
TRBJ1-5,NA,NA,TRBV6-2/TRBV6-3,CARVGQPQHF,TGTGCGAGGGTCGGTCAGCCCCAGCATTTT
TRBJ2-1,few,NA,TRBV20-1,CSAIPEEPEQFF,TGCAGTGCTATCCCTGAGGAGCCTGAGCAGTTCTTC
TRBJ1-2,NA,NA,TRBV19,CASTSLTASDNYGYTF,TGTGCCAGTACCTCCTTGACAGCGTCCGATAACTATGGCTACACCTTC
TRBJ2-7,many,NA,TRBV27,CASSRSDQTYEQYF,TGTGCCAGCAGTCGGAGTGACCAGACCTACGAGCAGTACTTC
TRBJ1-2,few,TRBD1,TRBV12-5,CASGPDRGVGSSGYTF,TGTGCTAGTGGCCCCGACAGGGGCGTAGGATCGAGTGGCTACACCTTC